The rows below give T cell receptor beta chains drawn from one sample of a study of cytomegalovirus exposure and HLA in healthy donors. Only in-frame clones appear in the TCRdb table, and some are missing; sequencing was by immunoSEQ multiplex PCR. The sample table sets out 150,000 to 250,000 clones. Material for sequencing was PBMCs. These receptors were obtained from a boy between 10 and 17 years old in good health and CMV-seronegative. Both conserved end residues are trimmed from each CDR3. Fields, in order: V gene, J gene, CDR3 protein.

V gene: TRBV14; J gene: TRBJ1-3; CDR3 protein: ASSQDRGRNTIY
V gene: TRBV30; J gene: TRBJ1-2; CDR3 protein: AWNRGVYGYT
V gene: TRBV6-5; J gene: TRBJ1-1; CDR3 protein: ASSYSSTGRAF
V gene: TRBV6-5; J gene: TRBJ1-4; CDR3 protein: ASSVTGGAEKLF
V gene: TRBV9; J gene: TRBJ2-1; CDR3 protein: ASSVARTAPNEQF
V gene: TRBV11-1; J gene: TRBJ1-2; CDR3 protein: ASSYRGGYT
V gene: TRBV25-1; J gene: TRBJ1-2; CDR3 protein: ASSDAGDYGYT
V gene: TRBV7-9; J gene: TRBJ2-7; CDR3 protein: ASSLWGPEEQY
V gene: TRBV9; J gene: NA; CDR3 protein: ASSVGLAGGLGEQY
V gene: TRBV7-9; J gene: TRBJ2-3; CDR3 protein: ASSDPDRVTDTQY
V gene: TRBV27; J gene: TRBJ1-5; CDR3 protein: ASRTGGPSNQPQH
V gene: TRBV27; J gene: TRBJ2-1; CDR3 protein: ASSSPTGLLGEQF
V gene: TRBV5-1; J gene: TRBJ2-1; CDR3 protein: ASSLEPGIYNEQF
V gene: TRBV20-1; J gene: TRBJ1-2; CDR3 protein: SASPQARFT
V gene: TRBV6-1; J gene: TRBJ2-7; CDR3 protein: ASSELAGGSYEQY
V gene: TRBV7-7; J gene: TRBJ2-2; CDR3 protein: ASSLVAGSHTGELF
V gene: TRBV4-3; J gene: TRBJ2-3; CDR3 protein: ASSQDVYGDTQY
V gene: TRBV10-3; J gene: TRBJ2-5; CDR3 protein: AIRAGGQVRETQY
V gene: TRBV4-1; J gene: TRBJ2-5; CDR3 protein: ASSQWTHQETQY
V gene: TRBV6-5; J gene: TRBJ2-7; CDR3 protein: ASSYSGVYEQY
V gene: TRBV5-1; J gene: TRBJ2-7; CDR3 protein: ASSLGTSGGSYEQY
V gene: TRBV10-3; J gene: TRBJ2-1; CDR3 protein: AISPGGSYNEQF
V gene: TRBV4-1; J gene: TRBJ2-3; CDR3 protein: ASSQAPGGAADTQY
V gene: TRBV6-6; J gene: NA; CDR3 protein: ASSYSGTSSYEQY
V gene: TRBV5-1; J gene: TRBJ2-7; CDR3 protein: ASSLGGRETSYEQY
V gene: TRBV28; J gene: TRBJ2-5; CDR3 protein: ASSRSGGQETQY
V gene: TRBV5-4; J gene: TRBJ2-1; CDR3 protein: ASSVGQGGHNEQF
V gene: TRBV30; J gene: TRBJ2-1; CDR3 protein: AWSHRFIGAEQF
V gene: TRBV15; J gene: TRBJ1-2; CDR3 protein: ATSRDYDGYT
V gene: TRBV5-4; J gene: TRBJ2-7; CDR3 protein: ASMRTGTYEQY
V gene: TRBV19; J gene: TRBJ2-7; CDR3 protein: ASSFQGAMEQY
V gene: TRBV5-1; J gene: TRBJ2-7; CDR3 protein: ASSPRGGPYEQY
V gene: TRBV9; J gene: TRBJ2-3; CDR3 protein: ASSVAWDRADTQY
V gene: TRBV5-3; J gene: TRBJ1-1; CDR3 protein: ARTRVWQNTEAF
V gene: TRBV9; J gene: TRBJ2-1; CDR3 protein: ASSPRTNNEQF
V gene: TRBV7-7; J gene: TRBJ1-4; CDR3 protein: ASSFGFGEKLF
V gene: TRBV9; J gene: TRBJ2-7; CDR3 protein: ASSTGTGHQYEQY
V gene: TRBV4-1; J gene: TRBJ2-7; CDR3 protein: ASSQGGLTTYEQY
V gene: TRBV7-2; J gene: TRBJ2-4; CDR3 protein: ASSGRGLAGVKNIQY
V gene: TRBV18; J gene: TRBJ2-3; CDR3 protein: ASSPTGYTDTQY
V gene: TRBV4-3; J gene: TRBJ2-6; CDR3 protein: ASSLQGAHSGANVLT
V gene: TRBV5-6; J gene: TRBJ1-1; CDR3 protein: ASSLVGLMNTEAF
V gene: TRBV19; J gene: TRBJ1-4; CDR3 protein: ASSTQFGRDEKLF
V gene: TRBV6-5; J gene: TRBJ1-2; CDR3 protein: ASRTGVGGYT
V gene: TRBV5-4; J gene: TRBJ2-7; CDR3 protein: ASSLGQGNYEQY